The 17 T cell receptor beta chains given below trace back to one sample, sequenced in a study of response to subunit inactivated influenza vaccine. Via MiXCR, TCRdb re-called the RT-PCR reads, giving one row per CDR3 protein. The sample records 750,000 to 850,000 distinct CDR3 sequences, less than 20% being singletons. The sample was PBMCs from blood, taken less than 6 days after vaccination. The receptors here all came from a man aged 45-65 years who received an inactivated influenza vaccine.

This clonotype was recorded many times. The rearrangement uses TRBV28 and TRBJ2-7, with 11 bases matching TRBD2. From germline, CDR1 is MDHEN and CDR2 SYDVKM. The CDR3 is made up of 15 amino acids. The junction had 5 bases not matched to a gene; V was cut back by 5 bases and J by 2 bases. In DNA form, the CDR3 reads TGTGCCAGCAGTGTTGTAGCGGGAGGGGCCTACGAGCAGTACTTC. Its protein product is CASSVVAGGAYEQYF.

V is TRBV28 and J is TRBJ2-1; 7 bases agree with TRBD1. This CDR3 is built from 16 residues. V gave up 4 bases and J gave up 2 bases; unmatched junction bases: 8. Germline V CDR1 and CDR2: MDHEN, SYDVKM. CDR3 nucleotide sequence: TGTGCCAGCAGTTCCCGAGACAGGGCTACCTACAATGAGCAGTTCTTC. The encoded protein is CASSSRDRATYNEQFF.

This clonotype was recorded many times. The chain employs TRBV20-1 and TRBJ2-1, with 7 bases matching TRBD2. Unmatched junction bases numbered 2, after V lost 1 base and J lost 5 bases. Germline CDR1 DFQATT, CDR2 SNEGSKA (reference sequence). The CDR3 covers 13 residues. The CDR3 bases are TGCAGTGCTAGAGGCGGGAGCAACAATGAGCAGTTCTTC. This encodes CSARGGSNNEQFF.

This clonotype has a count of ten or more. The V and J genes are TRBV7-2 and TRBJ2-7; maybe TRBD2 (5 bases). V lost 4 bases to trimming and J lost 4 bases, with 11 bases between them. This CDR3 spans 13 amino acids. Germline V gene data show CDR1 as SGHTA and CDR2 as FQGNSA. CDR3 sequence: CASSSREGYEQYF. CDR3 DNA: TGTGCCAGCAGCTCCCGGGAAGGGTACGAGCAGTACTTC.

This chain connects TRBV7-3 to TRBJ2-1, with 9 bases fitting TRBD2. Germline CDR1 and CDR2: SGHTA and FQGTGA. There are 17 residues in the CDR3. V lost 1 base and J lost 0; bases outside the gene matches: 4. The CDR3 sequence is CASSLNAGGPSYNEQFF. The CDR3 coding sequence is TGTGCCAGCAGCTTAAATGCGGGAGGGCCCTCCTACAATGAGCAGTTCTTC.

This clonotype was observed a few times. This chain links TRBV4-1 with TRBJ1-5; TRBD1 is a possible D gene (6 bases). The germline V gene has CDR1 MGHRA and CDR2 YSYEKL. V lost 4 bases and J 2 bases, leaving 12 bases between the germline ends. This CDR3 spans 15 amino acids. Here the CDR3 reads CASSPDRPGNQPQHF. Written as DNA, the CDR3 is TGCGCCAGCAGCCCAGACAGGCCAGGCAATCAGCCCCAGCATTTT.

This clonotype has more than one count but fewer than ten. The rearrangement links TRBV25-1 to TRBJ2-1; a weak D match, TRBD2 (6 bases). The germline V and J ends were trimmed by 1 base and 7 bases, with 8 bases remaining between them. The CDR3 loop spans 13 amino acids. Germline V lookup: CDR1 MGHDK, CDR2 SYGVNS. The CDR3 DNA follows: TGTGCCAGCAGTGAATTTGGGAGGAATGAGCAGTTCTTC. As protein: CASSEFGRNEQFF.

The table lists this clonotype with many counts. The junction departs from germline at one end; a sequencing error may be responsible. This chain links TRBV9 with TRBJ2-1; D might be TRBD2 (5 bases). This CDR3 is 11 amino acids long. Germline V CDR1 and CDR2: SGDLS, YYNGEE. In DNA form, the CDR3 reads TGTGCCAGCAGCTCTAGCCTACCCCTAATCTTC. This codes for CASSSSLPLIF.

The chain recombines TRBV27 with TRBJ2-1, with 15 bases fitting TRBD2. V was clipped by 6 bases and J by 7 bases; unmatched bases: 7. CDR1 and CDR2 from the germline V gene are MNHEY and SMNVEV (reference sequence). There are 16 residues in the CDR3. As DNA, the CDR3 is TGTGCCAGCAGGCCGGGACTAGCGGGAGGATTGAATGAGCAGTTCTTC. This codes for CASRPGLAGGLNEQFF.

The chain recombines TRBV28 with TRBJ1-2; no firm D call. Trimming removed 2 bases from V and 4 bases from J, with 11 bases in between. This CDR3 comprises 14 residues. Germline-derived CDR1 and CDR2 are MDHEN and SYDVKM. CDR3 region: CASSLISSVYGYTF. CDR3 bases: TGTGCCAGCAGTTTAATCTCAAGCGTCTATGGCTACACCTTC.

The chain recombines TRBV5-1 with TRBJ2-1, with D unclear. The germline V gene encodes CDR1 SGHRS and CDR2 YFSETQ. V was cut by 1 base and J by 6 bases, with 11 bases left in between. This CDR3 contains 14 residues. The CDR3 region has the DNA TGCGCCAGCAGCTTGTTGTTGGGGTCCAATGAGCAGTTCTTC. Its protein is CASSLLLGSNEQFF.

The gene calls are TRBV5-1 and TRBJ2-3, with TRBD1 matching 9 bases. The CDR3 runs to 15 residues. V lost 3 bases, J lost 4 bases, and 6 bases stayed unmatched. Germline V lookup: CDR1 SGHRS, CDR2 YFSETQ. The CDR3 DNA sequence: TGCGCCAGCAGCTGGGGACAGGGTTTATCAGATACGCAGTATTTT. Translation gives CASSWGQGLSDTQYF. Full variable domain (outside the CDR3, taken from reference TRBV5-1 and TRBJ2-3): KAGVTQTPRYLIKTRGQQVTLSCSPISGHRSVSWYQQTPGQGLQFLFEYFSETQRNKGNFPGRFSGRQFSNSRSEMNVSTLELGDSALYLCASSWGQGLSDTQYFGPGTRLTVL.

V gene TRBV7-2 combines with J gene TRBJ2-1; 9 bases align to TRBD2. In germline, CDR1 is SGHTA, CDR2 FQGNSA. The CDR3 totals 15 residues. After removal of 2 bases from V and 5 bases from J, the junction contained 4 bases not matched to a gene. CDR3 residues: CASSLIAGGHNEQFF. The CDR3 DNA follows: TGTGCCAGCAGCTTAATTGCGGGGGGGCACAATGAGCAGTTCTTC.

This clonotype has more than one count but fewer than ten. J is TRBJ2-2 and V is TRBV5-4; maybe TRBD1 (6 bases). Germline V gene data show CDR1 as SGHNT and CDR2 as YYREEE (reference sequence). Trimming pared 0 bases from V and 6 bases from J, leaving 12 bases between. The CDR3 loop spans 15 amino acids. The CDR3 protein is CASSLATGTSGELFF. The CDR3 DNA follows: TGTGCCAGCAGCTTGGCTACAGGGACGTCCGGGGAGCTGTTTTTT. Variable domain in full (rest from reference TRBV5-4 and TRBJ2-2): ETGVTQSPTHLIKTRGQQVTLRCSSQSGHNTVSWYQQALGQGPQFIFQYYREEENGRGNFPPRFSGLQFPNYSSELNVNALELDDSALYLCASSLATGTSGELFFGEGSRLTVL.

The CDR3 loop reads CSVSDRVGRNEQFF. The CDR3 bases are TGCAGCGTCTCAGACAGGGTTGGCAGGAATGAGCAGTTCTTC. This chain connects TRBV29-1 to TRBJ2-1, with 7 bases lining up with TRBD1. Germline assignment: CDR1 SQVTM and CDR2 ANQGSEA. The CDR3 sequence is 14 residues long. V was clipped by 6 bases and J by 7 bases; unmatched bases: 12.

This clonotype has ten or more counts. The chain employs TRBV20-1 and TRBJ2-7, with 7 bases fitting TRBD1. Germline V gene sequence: CDR1 DFQATT, CDR2 SNEGSKA (reference sequence). The V segment lost 6 bases and the J segment 0 bases; nucleotides outside the gene matches: 11. This CDR3 has 15 amino acids. CDR3 nucleotide sequence: TGCAGTGCCATAAAGGACAGGTCGAGCTCCTACGAGCAGTACTTC. The encoded protein is CSAIKDRSSSYEQYF.

This clonotype was picked up a small number of times. V usage is TRBV7-2 and J usage is TRBJ2-3; D is ambiguous. The germline V and J ends were trimmed by 1 base and 5 bases, with 7 bases remaining between them. The CDR3 has 13 residues. CDR1 and CDR2 (germline): SGHTA, FQGNSA. The CDR3 DNA reads as TGTGCCAGCAGCTTAGGAGAGGTAGATACGCAGTATTTT. It encodes CASSLGEVDTQYF.